One and the same sample provided the 16 T cell receptor beta chains below, sequenced in a study of T cell responses to AZD1222 COVID-19 vaccine. Using immunoSEQ multiplex PCR, the repertoire was profiled, and TCRdb retains in-frame clones only, with some absent. Among 45,000 to 55,000 clones listed, 79% were seen once. The sequences come from peripheral blood, collected on day 0 of MenACWY control vaccination. These receptors came from an adult in good health.

The rearrangement joins TRBV9 to TRBJ2-5, with 9 bases matching TRBD1. J gave up 5 bases and V 4 bases, and 9 bases lay outside the gene matches. The germline CDR1 and CDR2 sequences are SGDLS and YYNGEE. The CDR3 totals 15 residues. The CDR3 DNA sequence: TGTGCCAGCAGCAAAGACGGACAGGGGCGGGAGACCCAGTACTTC. It encodes CASSKDGQGRETQYF.

The chain has TRBV18 and TRBJ2-7, with 7 nucleotides matching TRBD2. J gave up 3 bases and V 0 bases, and 11 bases lay outside the gene matches. Germline assignment: CDR1 KGHSH and CDR2 LQKENI. The length of the CDR3 is 17 residues. The CDR3 spells CASSPPRGASGHYEQYV. CDR3 bases: TGTGCCAGCTCACCACCCCGAGGGGCTAGCGGACACTACGAGCAGTACGTC.

The rearrangement joins TRBV18 to TRBJ2-5; D ambiguous. Germline values: CDR1 KGHSH, CDR2 LQKENI. V dropped 4 bases and J dropped 6 bases, with 9 bases sitting between them. The CDR3 contains 12 residues. The CDR3 DNA sequence: TGTGCCAGCTCACTCTCAGCCCAGACCCAGTACTTC. Translating gives CASSLSAQTQYF.

The chain has TRBV2 and TRBJ2-3; the D gene could be TRBD1 or TRBD2 (5 bases each). This CDR3 has 10 amino acids. Deletions cut 8 bases from V and 5 bases from J, with 5 bases between. The germline gives CDR1 SNHLY, CDR2 FYNNEI. This CDR3 reads CASGGDTQYF. CDR3 sequence (DNA): TGTGCCAGCGGGGGAGATACGCAGTATTTT.

V gene TRBV7-8 combines with J gene TRBJ2-7, with 10 bases matching TRBD1. Germline CDR1 and CDR2: SGHVS and FQNEAQ. V shed 0 bases and J 6 bases; nucleotides not matched to a gene: 5. This CDR3 is 15 amino acids long. CDR3 loop: CASSLAGTGEGEQYF. In DNA, the CDR3 is TGTGCCAGCAGCTTAGCAGGGACAGGGGAAGGCGAGCAGTACTTC.

The genes are TRBV4-1 and TRBJ1-5; D perhaps matches TRBD1 (5 bases). This CDR3 comprises 15 residues. V lost 1 base and J 4 bases, leaving 11 bases between the germline ends. The germline CDR1 and CDR2 sequences are MGHRA and YSYEKL. The DNA for the CDR3 is TGCGCCAGCAGCCAAGTGAACACAGGTAATCAGCCCCAGCATTTT. Its translation: CASSQVNTGNQPQHF.

This clone was observed once. The genes are TRBV6-4 and TRBJ2-1; 11 bases are shared with TRBD2. CDR3 size: 17 residues. Germline values: CDR1 MRHNA, CDR2 SNTAGT. V lost 4 bases and J lost 5; bases outside the gene matches: 10. DNA of the CDR3: TGTGCCAGCAGTGTCCGGGGCCCGACTAGCGGGAACAATGAGCAGTTCTTC. Protein sequence: CASSVRGPTSGNNEQFF.

The gene calls are TRBV28 and TRBJ2-1, with 7 bases lining up with TRBD2. Germline CDR1 is MDHEN and CDR2 is SYDVKM. The CDR3 has 16 amino acids. The trim removed 4 bases at V and 5 bases at J, leaving 11 bases unmatched. The chain's CDR3 is CASSYPGRMAHNEQFF. The CDR3 DNA reads TGTGCCAGCAGTTATCCCGGGAGGATGGCCCACAATGAGCAGTTCTTC.

This clone has only a few counts. CDR3 nucleotide sequence: TGTGCCAGTAGCTCCCTAAGGCAGCCCCAGCATTTT. Its translation is CASSSLRQPQHF. This chain links TRBV19 with TRBJ1-5; D call uncertain. In germline, CDR1 is LNHDA, CDR2 SQIVND (reference sequence). CDR3 length: 12 residues. V was clipped by 6 bases and J by 7 bases, with 10 bases between them.

V usage is TRBV5-4 and J usage is TRBJ2-4; TRBD2 might be the D (6 bases). This CDR3 is 17 amino acids long. CDR1 is SGHNT and CDR2 is YYREEE in the germline V gene (reference sequence). Trimming pared 4 bases from V and 7 bases from J, leaving 24 bases between. CDR3 sequence (DNA): TGTGCCAGCAGCGACTGGGGTGGTTCGGCAGGGAGGAACATTCAGTACTTC. Its protein product is CASSDWGGSAGRNIQYF.

This clone was seen a few times. V gene TRBV6-4 combines with J gene TRBJ2-3; TRBD1 aligns across 9 bases. The CDR3 extends over 16 amino acids. Per germline, CDR1 MRHNA and CDR2 SNTAGT. The trim removed 0 bases at V and 4 bases at J, leaving 5 bases unmatched. CDR3 sequence: CASSDSTGGAADTQYF. CDR3 nucleotides: TGTGCCAGCAGTGACTCTACAGGGGGCGCAGCAGATACGCAGTATTTT.

The chain recombines TRBV7-9 with TRBJ2-3; no definite D call. Germline CDR1 SEHNR, CDR2 FQNEAQ (reference sequence). There are 15 residues in the CDR3. Trimming took off 1 base at V and 0 bases at J, with 8 bases between the two ends. The CDR3 loop is CASSLGTFSTDTQYF. CDR3 coding DNA: TGTGCCAGCAGCTTAGGGACCTTTAGCACAGATACGCAGTATTTT. The entire variable domain, with the rest obtained from reference TRBV7-9 and TRBJ2-3, is as follows: DTGVSQNPRHKITKRGQNVTFRCDPISEHNRLYWYRQTLGQGPEFLTYFQNEAQLEKSRLLSDRFSAERPKGSFSTLEIQRTEQGDSAMYLCASSLGTFSTDTQYFGPGTRLTVL.

The gene calls are TRBV6-5 and TRBJ1-1; 8 positions agree with TRBD1. V dropped 6 bases and J dropped 4; count of bases not matched to a gene: 7. There are 14 residues in the CDR3. In germline, CDR1 is MNHEY, CDR2 SVGAGI. CDR3 bases: TGTGCCAGCAGAGCGGACAGGGCGGGCACTGAAGCTTTCTTT. It encodes CASRADRAGTEAFF.

The J gene is TRBJ2-7, the V gene TRBV2, with D perhaps TRBD1 (6 bases). Germline loops: CDR1 SNHLY, CDR2 FYNNEI. The CDR3 is made up of 12 amino acids. Trimming shortened V by 4 bases and J by 5 bases, and 9 bases separated the two germline ends. The CDR3 sequence is CASSANRDEQYF. The DNA for the CDR3 is TGTGCCAGCAGTGCCAACAGGGACGAGCAGTACTTC. Full variable domain (rest looked up from reference TRBV2 and TRBJ2-7): EPEVTQTPSHQVTQMGQEVILRCVPISNHLYFYWYRQILGQKVEFLVSFYNNEISEKSEIFDDQFSVERPDGSNFTLKIRSTKLEDSAMYFCASSANRDEQYFGPGTRLTVT.

The genes are TRBV4-1 and TRBJ2-1, with D maybe TRBD1 (6 bases). V lost 4 bases, J lost 0 bases, and 13 bases lay in between. CDR1 and CDR2 from the germline V gene are MGHRA and YSYEKL. This CDR3 is 16 amino acids long. CDR3 protein: CASSLGASSSYNEQFF. The CDR3 nucleotides are TGCGCCAGCAGCCTGGGGGCGTCGAGCTCCTACAATGAGCAGTTCTTC.

V is TRBV11-3 and J is TRBJ2-1; 11 positions match TRBD2. With V trimmed by 5 bases and J by 9 bases, 12 bases remained unmatched. The length of the CDR3 is 16 residues. The germline V gene encodes CDR1 SGHNT and CDR2 YENEEA. For the CDR3, the DNA is TGTGCCAGCAGCGGAGCACTAGCGGGAGCATCTGGTGAGCAGTTCTTC. Its protein is CASSGALAGASGEQFF.